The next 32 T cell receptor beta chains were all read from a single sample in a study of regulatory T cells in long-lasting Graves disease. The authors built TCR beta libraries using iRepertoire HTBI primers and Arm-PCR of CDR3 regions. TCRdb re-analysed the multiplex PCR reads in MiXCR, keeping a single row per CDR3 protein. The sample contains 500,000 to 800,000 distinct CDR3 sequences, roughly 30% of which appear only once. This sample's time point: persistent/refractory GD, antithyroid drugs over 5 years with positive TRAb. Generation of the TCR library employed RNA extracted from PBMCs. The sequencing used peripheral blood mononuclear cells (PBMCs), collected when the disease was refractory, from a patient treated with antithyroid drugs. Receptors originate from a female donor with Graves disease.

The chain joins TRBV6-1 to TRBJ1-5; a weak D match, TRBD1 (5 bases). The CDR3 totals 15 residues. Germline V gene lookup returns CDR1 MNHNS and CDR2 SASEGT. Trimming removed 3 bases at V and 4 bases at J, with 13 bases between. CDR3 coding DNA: TGTGCCAGCAGTGATGGGGGGGAGGAAAATCAGCCCCAGCATTTT. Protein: CASSDGGEENQPQHF.

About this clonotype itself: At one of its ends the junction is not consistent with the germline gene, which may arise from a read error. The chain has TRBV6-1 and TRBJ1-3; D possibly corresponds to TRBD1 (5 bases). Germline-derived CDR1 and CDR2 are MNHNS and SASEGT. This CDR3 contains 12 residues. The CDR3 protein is CASSGDRNTMYF. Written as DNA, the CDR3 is TGTGCCAGCAGTGGAGACAGAAACACCATGTATTTT.

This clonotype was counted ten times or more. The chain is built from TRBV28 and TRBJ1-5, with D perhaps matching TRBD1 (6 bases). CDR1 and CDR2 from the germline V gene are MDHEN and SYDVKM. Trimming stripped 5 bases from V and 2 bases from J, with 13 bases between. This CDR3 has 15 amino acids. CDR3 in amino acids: CASSLGGPGNQPQHF. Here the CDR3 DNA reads TGTGCCAGCAGTCTAGGGGGTCCGGGCAATCAGCCCCAGCATTTT. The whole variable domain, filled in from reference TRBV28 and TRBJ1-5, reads DVKVTQSSRYLVKRTGEKVFLECVQDMDHENMFWYRQDPGLGLRLIYFSYDVKMKEKGDIPEGYSVSREKKERFSLILESASTNQTSMYLCASSLGGPGNQPQHFGDGTRLSIL.

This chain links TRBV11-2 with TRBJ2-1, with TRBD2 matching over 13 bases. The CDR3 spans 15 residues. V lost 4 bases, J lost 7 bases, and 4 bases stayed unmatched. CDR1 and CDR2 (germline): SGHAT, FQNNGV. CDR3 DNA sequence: TGTGCCAGCAGCTCGACTAGCGGGAGGAGAAATGAGCAGTTCTTC. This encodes CASSSTSGRRNEQFF.

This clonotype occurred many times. Here the CDR3 reads CASSGYRGPNYGYTF. The CDR3 DNA sequence: TGTGCCAGCAGCGGATACAGGGGGCCTAACTATGGCTACACCTTC. The chain combines TRBV11-2 with TRBJ1-2, with 9 bases identical to TRBD1. The CDR3 contains 15 residues. V lost 5 bases to trimming and J lost 0 bases; unmatched junction nucleotides: 4. Germline CDR1 SGHAT, CDR2 FQNNGV.

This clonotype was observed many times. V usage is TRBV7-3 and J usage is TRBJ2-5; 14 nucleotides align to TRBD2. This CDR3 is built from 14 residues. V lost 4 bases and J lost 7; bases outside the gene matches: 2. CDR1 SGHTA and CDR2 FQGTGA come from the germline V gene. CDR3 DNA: TGTGCCAGCAGCTCAGGACTAGCGGGGGGGACCCAGTACTTC. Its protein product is CASSSGLAGGTQYF.

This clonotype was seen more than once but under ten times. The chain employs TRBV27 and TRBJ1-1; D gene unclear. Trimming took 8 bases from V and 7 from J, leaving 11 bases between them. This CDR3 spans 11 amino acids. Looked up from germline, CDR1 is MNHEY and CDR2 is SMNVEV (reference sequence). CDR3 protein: CASLSGSEAFF. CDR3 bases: TGTGCCAGCCTCTCCGGTAGTGAAGCTTTCTTT.

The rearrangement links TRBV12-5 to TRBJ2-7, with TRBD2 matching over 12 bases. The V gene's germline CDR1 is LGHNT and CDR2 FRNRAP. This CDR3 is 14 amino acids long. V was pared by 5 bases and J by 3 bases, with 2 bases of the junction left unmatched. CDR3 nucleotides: TGTGCTAGTGGTGAACTAGCGGGAGGCTACGAGCAGTACTTC. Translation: CASGELAGGYEQYF.

The CDR3: CSIARRDRGRDTEAFF. In nucleotides, the CDR3 is TGCAGCATTGCTCGGAGGGACAGGGGGCGGGACACTGAAGCTTTCTTT. The V and J genes are TRBV29-1 and TRBJ1-1, with TRBD1 matching over 12 bases. The CDR3 totals 16 residues. Germline loops: CDR1 SQVTM, CDR2 ANQGSEA. J was trimmed by 3 bases and V by 8 bases; bases with no gene match: 13. Variable domain in full (rest from reference TRBV29-1 and TRBJ1-1): SAVISQKPSRDICQRGTSLTIQCQVDSQVTMMFWYRQQPGQSLTLIATANQGSEATYESGFVIDKFPISRPNLTFSTLTVSNMSPEDSSIYLCSIARRDRGRDTEAFFGQGTRLTVV.

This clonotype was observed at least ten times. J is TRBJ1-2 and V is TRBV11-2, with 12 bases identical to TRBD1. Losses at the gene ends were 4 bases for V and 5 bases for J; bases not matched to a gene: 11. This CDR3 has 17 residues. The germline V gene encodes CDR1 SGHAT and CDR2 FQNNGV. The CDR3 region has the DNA TGTGCCAGCAGCTCGCTGGGACAGGGGGCTCTAGGGTATGGCTACACCTTC. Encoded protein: CASSSLGQGALGYGYTF.

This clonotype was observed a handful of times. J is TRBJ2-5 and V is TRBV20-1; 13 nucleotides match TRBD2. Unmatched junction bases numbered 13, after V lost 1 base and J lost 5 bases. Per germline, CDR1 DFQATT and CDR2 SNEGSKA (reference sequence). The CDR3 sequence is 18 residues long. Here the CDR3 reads CSARVSLAGGQGRETQYF. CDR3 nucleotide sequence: TGCAGTGCTAGAGTGTCACTAGCGGGAGGGCAGGGTCGGGAGACCCAGTACTTC.

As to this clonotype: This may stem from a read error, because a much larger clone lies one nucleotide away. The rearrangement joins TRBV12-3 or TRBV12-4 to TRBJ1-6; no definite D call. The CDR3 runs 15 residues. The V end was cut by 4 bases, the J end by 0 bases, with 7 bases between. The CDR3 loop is CASSSWSSYNSPLHF. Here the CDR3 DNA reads TGTGCCAGCAGTTCATGGAGCTCCTATAATTCACCCCTCCACTTT.

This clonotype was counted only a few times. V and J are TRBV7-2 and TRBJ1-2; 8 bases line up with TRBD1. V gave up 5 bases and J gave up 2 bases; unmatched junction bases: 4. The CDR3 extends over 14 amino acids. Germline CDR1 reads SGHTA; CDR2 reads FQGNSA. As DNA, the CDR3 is TGTGCCAGCAGCAAAGGGACAGGCAACTATGGCTACACCTTC. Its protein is CASSKGTGNYGYTF.

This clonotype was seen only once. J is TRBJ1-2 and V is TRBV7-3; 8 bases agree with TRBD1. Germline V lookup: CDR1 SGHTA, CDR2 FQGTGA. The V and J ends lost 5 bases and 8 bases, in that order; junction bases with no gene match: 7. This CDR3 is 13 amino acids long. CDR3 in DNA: TGTGCCAGCAGCGGAACCCAGGGGGCAGGCTACACCTTC. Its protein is CASSGTQGAGYTF.

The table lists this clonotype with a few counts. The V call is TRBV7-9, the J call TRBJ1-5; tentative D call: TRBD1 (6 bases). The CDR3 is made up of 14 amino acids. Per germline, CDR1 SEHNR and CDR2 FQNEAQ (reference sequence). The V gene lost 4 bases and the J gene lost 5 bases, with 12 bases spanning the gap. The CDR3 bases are TGTGCCAGCAGCTCCAACAGGGACCATCAGCCCCAGCATTTT. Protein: CASSSNRDHQPQHF.

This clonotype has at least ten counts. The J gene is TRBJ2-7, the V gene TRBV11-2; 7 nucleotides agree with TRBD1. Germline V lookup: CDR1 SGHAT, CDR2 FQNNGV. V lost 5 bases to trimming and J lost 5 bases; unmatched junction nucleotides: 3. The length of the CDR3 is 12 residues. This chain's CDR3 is CASSQTGNEQYF. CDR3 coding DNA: TGTGCCAGCAGCCAGACAGGGAACGAGCAGTACTTC. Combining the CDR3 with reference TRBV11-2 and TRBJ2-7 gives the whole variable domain EAGVAQSPRYKIIEKRQSVAFWCNPISGHATLYWYQQILGQGPKLLIQFQNNGVVDDSQLPKDRFSAERLKGVDSTLKIQPAKLEDSAVYLCASSQTGNEQYFGPGTRLTVT.

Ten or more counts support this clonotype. This chain's CDR3 is CASSETNTEAFF. CDR3 sequence (DNA): TGTGCCAGCAGTGAAACGAACACTGAAGCTTTCTTT. The genes are TRBV2 and TRBJ1-1; D not certain. The V gene lost 2 bases and the J gene lost 1 base, with 2 bases spanning the gap. The CDR3 extends over 12 amino acids. Germline V gives CDR1 SNHLY, CDR2 FYNNEI.

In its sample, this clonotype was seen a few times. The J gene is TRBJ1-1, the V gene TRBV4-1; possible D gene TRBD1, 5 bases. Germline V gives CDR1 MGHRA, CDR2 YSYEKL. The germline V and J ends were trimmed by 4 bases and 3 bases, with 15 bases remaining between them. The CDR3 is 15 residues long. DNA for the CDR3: TGCGCCAGCAGCCTACTGGGGCGAGATTACACTGAAGCTTTCTTT. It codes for CASSLLGRDYTEAFF.

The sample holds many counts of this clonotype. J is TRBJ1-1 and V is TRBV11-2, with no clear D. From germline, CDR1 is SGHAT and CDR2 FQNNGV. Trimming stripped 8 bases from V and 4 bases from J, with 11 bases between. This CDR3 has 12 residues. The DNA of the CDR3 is TGTGCCAGCCTAGGTCGGAGCACTGAAGCTTTCTTT. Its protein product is CASLGRSTEAFF.

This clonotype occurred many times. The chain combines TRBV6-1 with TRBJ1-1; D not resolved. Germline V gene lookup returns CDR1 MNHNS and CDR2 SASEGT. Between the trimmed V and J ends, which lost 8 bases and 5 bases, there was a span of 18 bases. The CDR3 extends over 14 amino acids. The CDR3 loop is CASQLKLGRTEAFF. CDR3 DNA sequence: TGTGCCAGCCAACTCAAACTCGGAAGAACTGAAGCTTTCTTT.

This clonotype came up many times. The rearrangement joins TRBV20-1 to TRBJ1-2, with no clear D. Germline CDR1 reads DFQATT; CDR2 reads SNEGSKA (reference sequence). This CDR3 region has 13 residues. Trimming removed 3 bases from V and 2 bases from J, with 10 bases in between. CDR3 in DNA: TGCAGTGCTAGTCCCCGGCCAAACTATGGCTACACCTTC. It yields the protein CSASPRPNYGYTF.

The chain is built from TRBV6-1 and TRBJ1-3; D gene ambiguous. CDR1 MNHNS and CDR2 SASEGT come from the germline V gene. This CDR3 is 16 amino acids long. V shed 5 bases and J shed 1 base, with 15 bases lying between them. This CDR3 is CASSRTIVGSGNTIYF. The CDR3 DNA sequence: TGTGCCAGCAGTCGAACTATAGTAGGGTCTGGAAACACCATATATTTT.

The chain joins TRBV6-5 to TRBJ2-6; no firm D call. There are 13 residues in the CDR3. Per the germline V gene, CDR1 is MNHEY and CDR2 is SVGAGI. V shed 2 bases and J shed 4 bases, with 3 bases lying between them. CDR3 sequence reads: CASSYPGANVLTF. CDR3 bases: TGTGCCAGCAGTTACCCCGGGGCCAACGTCCTGACTTTC.

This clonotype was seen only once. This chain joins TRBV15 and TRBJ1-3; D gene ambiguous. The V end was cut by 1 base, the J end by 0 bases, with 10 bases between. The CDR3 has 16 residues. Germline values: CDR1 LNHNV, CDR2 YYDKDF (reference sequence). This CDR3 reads CATSRAPGSSGNTIYF. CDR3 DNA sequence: TGTGCCACCAGCAGAGCTCCTGGGAGCTCTGGAAACACCATATATTTT.

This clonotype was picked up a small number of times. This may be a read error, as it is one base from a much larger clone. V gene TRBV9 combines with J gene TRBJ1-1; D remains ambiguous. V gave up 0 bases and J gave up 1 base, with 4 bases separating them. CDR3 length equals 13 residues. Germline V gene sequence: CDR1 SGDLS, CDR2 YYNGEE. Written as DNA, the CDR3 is TGTGCCAGCAGCGTAGCTAGGAACACTGAAGCTTTCTTT. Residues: CASSVARNTEAFF.

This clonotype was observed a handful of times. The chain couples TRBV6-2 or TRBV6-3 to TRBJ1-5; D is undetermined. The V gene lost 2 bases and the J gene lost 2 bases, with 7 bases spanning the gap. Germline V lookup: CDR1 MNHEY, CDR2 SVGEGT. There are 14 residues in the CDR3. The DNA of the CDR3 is TGTGCCAGCAGTTACCGTGAAGGCAATCAGCCCCAGCATTTT. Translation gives CASSYREGNQPQHF.

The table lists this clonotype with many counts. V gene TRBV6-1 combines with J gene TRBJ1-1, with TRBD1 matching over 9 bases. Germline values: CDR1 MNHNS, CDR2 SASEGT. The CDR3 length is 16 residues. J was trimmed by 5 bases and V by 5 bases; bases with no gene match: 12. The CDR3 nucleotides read TGTGCCAGCAGTCGTAGACAGGGGGGAGAGGTGACTGAAGCTTTCTTT. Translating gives CASSRRQGGEVTEAFF.

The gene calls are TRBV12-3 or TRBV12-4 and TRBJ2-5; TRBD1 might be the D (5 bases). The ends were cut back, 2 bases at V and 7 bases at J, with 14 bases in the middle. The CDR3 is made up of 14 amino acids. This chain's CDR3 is CASSLTGQTGTQYF. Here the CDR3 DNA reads TGTGCCAGCAGTTTAACCGGACAAACCGGGACCCAGTACTTC.

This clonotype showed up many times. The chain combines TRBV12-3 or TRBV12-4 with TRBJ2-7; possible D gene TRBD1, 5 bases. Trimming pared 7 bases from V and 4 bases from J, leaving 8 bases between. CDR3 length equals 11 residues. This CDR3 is CASTDSYEQYF. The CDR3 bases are TGTGCCAGCACCGACAGTTACGAGCAGTACTTC.

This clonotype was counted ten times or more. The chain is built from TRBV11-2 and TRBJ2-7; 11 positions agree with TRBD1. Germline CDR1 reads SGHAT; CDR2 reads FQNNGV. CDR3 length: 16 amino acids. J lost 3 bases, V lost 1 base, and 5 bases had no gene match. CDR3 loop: CASSLGIGTGGYEQYF. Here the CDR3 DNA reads TGTGCCAGCAGCTTAGGCATCGGGACAGGGGGCTACGAGCAGTACTTC.

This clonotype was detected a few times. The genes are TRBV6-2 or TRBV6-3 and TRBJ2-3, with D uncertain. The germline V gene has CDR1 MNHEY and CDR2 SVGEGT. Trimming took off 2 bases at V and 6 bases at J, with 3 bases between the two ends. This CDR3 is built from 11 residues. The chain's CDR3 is CASSYEDTQYF. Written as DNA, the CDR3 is TGTGCCAGCAGTTACGAGGATACGCAGTATTTT.

The CDR3 region is CASSSTRAGLCYTF. Written as DNA, the CDR3 is TGTGCCAGCAGTTCGACCCGGGCGGGTCTTTGCTACACCTTC. This sequence joins TRBV28 and TRBJ1-2; D gene ambiguous. This CDR3 comprises 14 residues. Trimming pared 4 bases from V and 9 bases from J, leaving 18 bases between. CDR1 is MDHEN, CDR2 SYDVKM, per germline.